One sample yielded the 18 T cell receptor beta chains listed below, sequenced in a study of blood T cells in healthy people across ages. Alongside a J-beta primer mix, a sample-barcoded 5' primer served in a second PCR lasting about 7 to 11 cycles. One entry per CDR3 protein, called by TCRdb with MiXCR from the 5' RACE reads. The sample comprises about 800,000 distinct CDR3 sequences, roughly 25% of which are singletons, and roughly 3.8% rests with the top ten. Separately, the same data were catalogued under a study of T cells of mothers and their children.

Material for sequencing was blood. These TCRs come from a boy aged 5-17 years in good health.

This clonotype was seen a few times. The chain has TRBV7-9 and TRBJ1-2; perhaps TRBD1 as D (6 bases). The length of the CDR3 is 14 residues. V shed 3 bases and J shed 3 bases, with 11 bases lying between them. Per germline, CDR1 SEHNR and CDR2 FQNEAQ (reference sequence). The CDR3 DNA reads as TGTGCCAGCAGCTTGTCGGGACACCACTATGGCTACACCTTC. Translated, it gives CASSLSGHHYGYTF.

This clonotype was seen a few times. This chain connects TRBV24-1 to TRBJ2-3; a possible D gene is TRBD2 (6 bases). CDR1 and CDR2 from the germline V gene are KGHDR and SFDVKD. The CDR3 consists of 14 residues. Trimming left V 1 base short and J 4 bases short, with 8 bases between. In DNA, the CDR3 is TGTGCCACCAGTGATTTCGCGGGGTCAGATACGCAGTATTTT. Its protein product is CATSDFAGSDTQYF.

The rearrangement uses TRBV9 and TRBJ1-1, with D possibly matching TRBD1 (6 bases). Germline CDR1 and CDR2: SGDLS and YYNGEE. The V end was cut by 0 bases, the J end by 7 bases, with 10 bases between. This CDR3 is 13 amino acids long. The CDR3 DNA reads TGTGCCAGCAGCGTAGGGGGGGCAGGTGAAGCTTTCTTT. Residues: CASSVGGAGEAFF.

This clonotype was found once. The V gene is TRBV7-2, the J gene TRBJ1-2; the match to TRBD1 covers 7 bases. Germline CDR1 is SGHTA and CDR2 is FQGNSA. V shed 4 bases and J 9 bases; nucleotides not matched to a gene: 11. This CDR3 has 14 residues. DNA of the CDR3: TGTGCCAGCAGCTCAGGGACAGTCCCAATGAGCTACACCTTC. As protein: CASSSGTVPMSYTF.

The V gene is TRBV24-1, the J gene TRBJ1-2; a weak D match, TRBD1 (6 bases). Germline loops: CDR1 KGHDR, CDR2 SFDVKD. V shed 3 bases and J shed 7 bases, with 8 bases lying between them. There are 12 residues in the CDR3. CDR3 DNA: TGTGCCACCAGTGATACGGACAGTGGCTACACCTTC. Translating gives CATSDTDSGYTF.

This clonotype was recorded only once. The V gene is TRBV12-5, the J gene TRBJ1-2; D possibly corresponds to TRBD1 (5 bases). V was shortened by 6 bases and J by 0 bases, with 11 bases between the two germline ends. The germline CDR1 and CDR2 sequences are LGHNT and FRNRAP. The CDR3 extends over 14 amino acids. Here the CDR3 reads CASGHRTSNYGYTF. DNA for the CDR3: TGTGCTAGTGGACACAGGACTTCTAACTATGGCTACACCTTC.

The chain is built from TRBV5-1 and TRBJ2-5; D is unclear. Trimming pared 7 bases from V and 5 bases from J, leaving 18 bases between. The V gene's germline CDR1 is SGHRS and CDR2 YFSETQ. The CDR3 is made up of 14 amino acids. The CDR3 region is CASGPSSTRETQYF. Written as DNA, the CDR3 is TGCGCCAGCGGCCCTTCTTCTACCCGGGAGACCCAGTACTTC. Looking up the rest from reference TRBV5-1 and TRBJ2-5 gives the full variable domain: KAGVTQTPRYLIKTRGQQVTLSCSPISGHRSVSWYQQTPGQGLQFLFEYFSETQRNKGNFPGRFSGRQFSNSRSEMNVSTLELGDSALYLCASGPSSTRETQYFGPGTRLLVL.

This chain links TRBV6-5 with TRBJ1-2, with D possibly TRBD1 on 5 matching bases. Looked up from germline, CDR1 is MNHEY and CDR2 is SVGAGI. The CDR3 is 15 amino acids. V was pared by 2 bases and J by 4 bases, with 14 bases between. Written as DNA, the CDR3 is TGTGCCAGCAGTTACCCGAAGGGGAGTAGCTATGGCTACACCTTC. This gives the protein CASSYPKGSSYGYTF.

With respect to this clonotype: At one boundary the junction diverges from the germline segment, which might be a read error. The chain employs TRBV12-3 or TRBV12-4 and TRBJ1-5; D uncertain. This CDR3 is 15 amino acids long. CDR3 nucleotides: TGTGCCTGCAGTTTAGCGCCTGGGCCCGGTCAGCCCCAGCATTTT. It codes for CACSLAPGPGQPQHF.

There are a few counts of this clonotype. The genes are TRBV6-5 and TRBJ1-3; D is unresolved. Germline CDR1 is MNHEY and CDR2 is SVGAGI. The germline V and J ends were trimmed by 0 bases and 0 bases, with 9 bases remaining between them. The CDR3 spans 16 residues. CDR3 sequence reads: CASSYSSANSGNTIYF. Written as DNA, the CDR3 is TGTGCCAGCAGTTACTCTTCAGCCAACTCTGGAAACACCATATATTTT.

The V and J genes are TRBV7-2 and TRBJ2-5, with 8 bases lining up with TRBD2. With V trimmed by 7 bases and J by 2 bases, 9 bases remained unmatched. The CDR3 has 15 amino acids. Germline V CDR1 and CDR2: SGHTA, FQGNSA. The CDR3 protein is CASTHGAGVQETQYF. The CDR3 nucleotides are TGTGCCAGCACCCACGGAGCGGGGGTTCAAGAGACCCAGTACTTC.

V and J are TRBV20-1 and TRBJ2-3; 14 bases are a match to TRBD2. V shed 3 bases, J shed 1 base, and the junction held 3 bases outside the gene matches. This CDR3 region has 16 residues. The germline gives CDR1 DFQATT, CDR2 SNEGSKA (reference sequence). The CDR3 sequence: CSARGLAGARTDTQYF. The CDR3, as DNA: TGCAGTGCTAGGGGACTAGCGGGGGCCCGCACAGATACGCAGTATTTT.

The V call is TRBV20-1, the J call TRBJ2-5; D possibly corresponds to TRBD1 (6 bases). The CDR3 length is 14 residues. The V gene lost 2 bases and the J gene lost 1 base, with 11 bases spanning the gap. Germline CDR1 reads DFQATT; CDR2 reads SNEGSKA (reference sequence). CDR3 DNA sequence: TGCAGTGCTAGAAACAGGGCGGCCCAAGAGACCCAGTACTTC. Translating it yields CSARNRAAQETQYF.

The rearrangement joins TRBV7-9 to TRBJ2-1; D could derive from TRBD1 or TRBD2 (5 bases each). The V and J ends lost 3 bases and 2 bases respectively, with 11 bases between them. This CDR3 comprises 15 residues. CDR1 is SEHNR, CDR2 FQNEAQ, per germline (reference sequence). CDR3 loop: CASSFFGDPYNEQFF. CDR3 in DNA: TGTGCCAGCAGCTTTTTCGGGGACCCCTACAATGAGCAGTTCTTC.

In this sample, this clonotype turned up a few times. The chain links TRBV28 to TRBJ1-2; tentatively, D is TRBD1 (5 bases). CDR3 size: 18 residues. CDR1 is MDHEN, CDR2 SYDVKM, per germline. V gave up 3 bases and J gave up 4 bases, with 24 bases separating them. CDR3 sequence: CASSLSGPSVVSGYGYTF. CDR3 nucleotide sequence: TGTGCCAGCAGTTTGTCGGGACCCTCGGTGGTCTCTGGCTATGGCTACACCTTC.

In this sample, this clonotype turned up a few times. CDR3 protein: CSASGTSGGIYNEQFF. For the CDR3, the DNA is TGCAGTGCCTCCGGGACTAGCGGGGGTATTTACAATGAGCAGTTCTTC. The chain has TRBV20-1 and TRBJ2-1; TRBD2 agrees at 14 bases. V shed 6 bases and J 4 bases; nucleotides not matched to a gene: 8. Per germline, CDR1 DFQATT and CDR2 SNEGSKA (reference sequence). This CDR3 spans 16 amino acids.

This clonotype has only a few counts. This chain joins TRBV3-1 and TRBJ2-3, with D perhaps TRBD1 (6 bases). CDR1 is LGHDT, CDR2 YNNKEL, per germline (reference sequence). V lost 4 bases, J lost 0 bases, and 14 bases lay in between. The CDR3 length is 16 residues. CDR3 coding DNA: TGTGCCAGCAGCCCCGAACATGGACAGAGCACAGATACGCAGTATTTT. Translation: CASSPEHGQSTDTQYF.

This clonotype occurred a few times. V and J are TRBV13 and TRBJ2-5; D is perhaps TRBD1 (5 bases). V lost 1 base and J lost 1, with 16 bases in between. The CDR3 is 17 amino acids. CDR1 and CDR2 from the germline V gene are PRHDT and FYEKMQ (reference sequence). The CDR3 reads CASSLEGFGATQETQYF. CDR3 nucleotides: TGTGCCAGCAGCTTAGAGGGTTTTGGGGCCACCCAAGAGACCCAGTACTTC.